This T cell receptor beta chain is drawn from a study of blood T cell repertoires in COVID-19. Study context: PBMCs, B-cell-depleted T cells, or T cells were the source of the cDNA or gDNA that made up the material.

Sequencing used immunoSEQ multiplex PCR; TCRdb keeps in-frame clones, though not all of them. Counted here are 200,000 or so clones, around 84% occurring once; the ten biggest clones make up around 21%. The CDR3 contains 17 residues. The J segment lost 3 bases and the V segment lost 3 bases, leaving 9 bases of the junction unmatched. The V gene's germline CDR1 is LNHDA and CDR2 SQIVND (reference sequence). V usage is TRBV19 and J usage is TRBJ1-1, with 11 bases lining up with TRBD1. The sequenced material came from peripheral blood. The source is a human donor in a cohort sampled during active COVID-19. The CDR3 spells CASSISSGTGGHTEAFF. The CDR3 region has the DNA TGTGCCAGTAGTATTTCGTCTGGGACAGGGGGGCACACTGAAGCTTTCTTT.